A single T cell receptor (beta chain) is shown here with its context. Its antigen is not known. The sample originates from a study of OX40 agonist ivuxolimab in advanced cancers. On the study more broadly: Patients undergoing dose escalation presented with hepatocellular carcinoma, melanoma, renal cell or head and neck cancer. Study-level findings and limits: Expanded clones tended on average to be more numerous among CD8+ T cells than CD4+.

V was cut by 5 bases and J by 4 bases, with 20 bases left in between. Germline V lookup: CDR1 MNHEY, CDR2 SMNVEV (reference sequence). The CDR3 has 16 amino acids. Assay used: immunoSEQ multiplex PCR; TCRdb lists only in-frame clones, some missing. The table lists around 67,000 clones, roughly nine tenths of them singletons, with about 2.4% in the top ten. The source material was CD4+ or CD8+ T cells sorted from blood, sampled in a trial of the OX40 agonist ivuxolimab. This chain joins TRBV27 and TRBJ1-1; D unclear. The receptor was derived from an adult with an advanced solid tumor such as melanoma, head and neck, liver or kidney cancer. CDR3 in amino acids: CASSPLGLTAATEAFF. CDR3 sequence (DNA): TGTGCCAGCAGTCCATTGGGCCTCACTGCGGCCACTGAAGCTTTCTTT.